This TCR beta chain was retrieved from a study of blood T cell repertoires in COVID-19. Study at large: Samples taken during acute and convalescent COVID-19 were collected in the United States, Italy and Spain. Nucleic acid was either cDNA or gDNA, and it came from T cells, B-cell-depleted T cells, or PBMCs.

Germline trimming cut 10 bases from V and 5 bases from J; bases unmatched to any gene: 12. The CDR3 runs 14 residues. Germline V gene sequence: CDR1 MDHEN, CDR2 SYDVKM. Cohort placement rested on clinical history that participants reported themselves. Cohort 3 donors were reported recovered after two negative PCRs, clearance, or symptom resolution. Using immunoSEQ multiplex PCR, the repertoire was profiled, and TCRdb retains in-frame clones only, with some absent. In the table there are over 250,000 clones, less than 90% of which are singletons. Sequenced sample: PBMCs or T cells enriched from blood (not recorded which). This chain links TRBV28 with TRBJ2-7, with 9 bases aligning to TRBD1. The receptor was derived from a woman aged 45-65 years who had recovered from COVID-19. CDR3 nucleotide sequence: TGTGCCAAGACAATACAGGGGGCGGTCCACGAGCAGTACTTC. It translates to CAKTIQGAVHEQYF.